This TCR beta chain was sequenced during a study of Graves' ophthalmopathy and Graves' hyperthyroidism. Germline CDR1 is GTSNPN and CDR2 is SVGIG (reference sequence). Trimming shortened V by 2 bases and J by 1 base, and 14 bases separated the two germline ends. The CDR3 has 15 residues. RNA served as the template for amplifying TCR beta CDR3 regions. First-round RT-PCR relied on HTBI primers, and a second-round multiplex PCR came next. One entry per CDR3 protein results from TCRdb running MiXCR on the multiplex PCR reads. Here the sample spans about 150,000 distinct CDR3 sequences, over 35% being singletons. Physicians reached a diagnosis by relying on clinical symptoms, serum thyroxine, TRAb, thyroid ultrasound and orbital computed tomography.

This TCR was recovered from a woman aged 40 to 50 with Graves' ophthalmopathy. The chain carries TRBV30 and TRBJ2-5; D not resolved. Sequenced sample: peripheral blood. DNA for the CDR3: TGTGCCTGGAGTAGTTGGGCAAGTCCCCAAGAGACCCAGTACTTC. It translates to CAWSSWASPQETQYF.